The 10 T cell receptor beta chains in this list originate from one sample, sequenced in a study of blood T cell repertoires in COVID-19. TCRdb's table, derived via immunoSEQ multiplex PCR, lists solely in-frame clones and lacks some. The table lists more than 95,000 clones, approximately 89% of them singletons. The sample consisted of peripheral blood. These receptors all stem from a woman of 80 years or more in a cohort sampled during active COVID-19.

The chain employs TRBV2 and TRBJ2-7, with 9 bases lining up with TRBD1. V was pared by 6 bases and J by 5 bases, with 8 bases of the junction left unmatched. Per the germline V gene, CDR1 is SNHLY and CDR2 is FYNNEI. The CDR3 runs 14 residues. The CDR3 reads CASREQGAIHEQYF. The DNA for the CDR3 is TGTGCCAGCAGAGAACAGGGGGCGATTCACGAGCAGTACTTC.

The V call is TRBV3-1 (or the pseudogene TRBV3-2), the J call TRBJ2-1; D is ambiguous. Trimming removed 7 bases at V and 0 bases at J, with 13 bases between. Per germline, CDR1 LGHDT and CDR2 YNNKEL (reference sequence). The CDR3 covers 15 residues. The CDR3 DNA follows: TGTGCCAGCACCGGCGGAATAAACTCCTACAATGAGCAGTTCTTC. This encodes CASTGGINSYNEQFF.

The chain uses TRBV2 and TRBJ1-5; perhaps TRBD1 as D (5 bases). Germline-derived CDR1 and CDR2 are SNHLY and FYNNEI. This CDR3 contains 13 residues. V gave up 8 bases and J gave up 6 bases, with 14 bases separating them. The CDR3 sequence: CASVQGWSQPQHF. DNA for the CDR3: TGTGCCAGCGTTCAGGGATGGAGTCAGCCCCAGCATTTT.

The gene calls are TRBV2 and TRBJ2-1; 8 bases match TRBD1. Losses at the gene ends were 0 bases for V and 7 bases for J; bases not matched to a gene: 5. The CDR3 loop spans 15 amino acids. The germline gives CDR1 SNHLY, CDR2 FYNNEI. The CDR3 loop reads CASSEAGQGRNEQFF. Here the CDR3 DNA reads TGTGCCAGCAGTGAAGCAGGACAGGGCAGGAATGAGCAGTTCTTC.

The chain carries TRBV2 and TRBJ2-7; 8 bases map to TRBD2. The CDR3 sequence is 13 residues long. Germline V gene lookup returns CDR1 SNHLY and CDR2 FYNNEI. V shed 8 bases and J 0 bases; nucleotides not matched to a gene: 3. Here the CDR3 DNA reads TGTGCCAGCGCGACTAGCGCCTCCTACGAGCAGTACTTC. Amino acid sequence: CASATSASYEQYF.

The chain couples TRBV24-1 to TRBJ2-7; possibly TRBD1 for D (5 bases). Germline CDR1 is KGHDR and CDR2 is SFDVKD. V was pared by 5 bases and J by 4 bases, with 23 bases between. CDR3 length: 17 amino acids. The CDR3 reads CATSGETVYFFGYEQYF. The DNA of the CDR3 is TGTGCCACCAGTGGCGAGACAGTATATTTTTTCGGGTACGAGCAGTACTTC.

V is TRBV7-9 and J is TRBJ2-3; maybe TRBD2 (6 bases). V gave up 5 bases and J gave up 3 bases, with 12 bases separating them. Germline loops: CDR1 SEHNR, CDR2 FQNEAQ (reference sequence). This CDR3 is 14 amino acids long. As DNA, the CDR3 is TGTGCCAGCAGCCAAGAGGGACTTACAGATACGCAGTATTTT. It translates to CASSQEGLTDTQYF.

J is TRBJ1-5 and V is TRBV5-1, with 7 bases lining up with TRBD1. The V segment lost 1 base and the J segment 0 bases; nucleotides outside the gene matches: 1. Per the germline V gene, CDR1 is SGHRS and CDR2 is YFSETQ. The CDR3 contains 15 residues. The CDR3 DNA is TGCGCCAGCAGCTTGCAGGGGGATAGCAATCAGCCCCAGCATTTT. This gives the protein CASSLQGDSNQPQHF.

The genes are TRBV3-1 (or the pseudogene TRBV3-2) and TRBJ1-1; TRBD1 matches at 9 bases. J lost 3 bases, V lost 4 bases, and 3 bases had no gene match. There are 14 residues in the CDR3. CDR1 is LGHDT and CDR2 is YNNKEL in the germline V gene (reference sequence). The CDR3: CASSPRQGDTEAFF. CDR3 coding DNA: TGTGCCAGCAGCCCGAGACAGGGGGACACTGAAGCTTTCTTT.

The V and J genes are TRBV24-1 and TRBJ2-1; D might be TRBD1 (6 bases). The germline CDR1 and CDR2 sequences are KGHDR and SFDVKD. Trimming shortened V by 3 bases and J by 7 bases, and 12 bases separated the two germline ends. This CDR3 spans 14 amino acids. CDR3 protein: CATSDPGTINEQFF. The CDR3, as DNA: TGTGCCACCAGTGATCCCGGGACAATTAATGAGCAGTTCTTC.